These 26 T cell receptor beta chains were all obtained from the same sample, sequenced in a study of PD-L1 blockade in urothelial cancer. TCRdb keeps only in-frame clones here, not all; method: immunoSEQ multiplex PCR. The sample includes approximately 71,000 clones, about 88% of them seen just once. Here the sequenced sample was PBMCs, taken around atezolizumab (anti-PD-L1) treatment. The receptors shown here come from a man between 60 and 70 years old with urothelial cancer.

The sample holds one count of this clone. The J gene is TRBJ2-2, the V gene TRBV4-2; D is possibly TRBD2 (6 bases). V was clipped by 0 bases and J by 6 bases, with 14 bases between them. The germline V gene encodes CDR1 LGHNA and CDR2 YNFKEQ. This CDR3 region has 16 residues. Here the CDR3 reads CASSQDSRRVPGELFF. For the CDR3, the DNA is TGTGCCAGCAGCCAAGATTCACGGAGGGTGCCCGGGGAGCTGTTTTTT.

This clone was detected only once. V gene TRBV6-1 combines with J gene TRBJ1-1; TRBD1 is a possible D gene (5 bases). The CDR3 runs 15 residues. Trimming pared 5 bases from V and 0 bases from J, leaving 13 bases between. Germline loops: CDR1 MNHNS, CDR2 SASEGT. This CDR3 is CASSTPGLMNTEAFF. CDR3 DNA sequence: TGTGCCAGCAGTACTCCGGGACTGATGAACACTGAAGCTTTCTTT.

This chain links TRBV13 with TRBJ2-7; D gene ambiguous. This CDR3 has 13 amino acids. Germline loops: CDR1 PRHDT, CDR2 FYEKMQ (reference sequence). The V end lost 5 bases, the J end lost 2 bases, and 10 bases lay between the germline ends. CDR3: CASSSDTAYEQYF. The CDR3 nucleotides read TGTGCCAGCAGCAGTGACACAGCCTACGAGCAGTACTTC.

The genes are TRBV15 and TRBJ1-2, with D unresolved. V was pared by 0 bases and J by 2 bases, with 7 bases between. The CDR3 has 14 residues. Germline lookup yields CDR1 LNHNV and CDR2 YYDKDF (reference sequence). CDR3 residues: CATSRDGRNYGYTF. The CDR3 bases are TGTGCCACCAGCAGAGATGGCAGGAACTATGGCTACACCTTC.

CDR3 in amino acids: CASGGGQGHGYTF. The CDR3, as DNA: TGTGCCAGCGGAGGGGGACAGGGGCATGGCTACACCTTC. The V call is TRBV5-6, the J call TRBJ1-2; 10 bases match TRBD1. Germline trimming cut 7 bases from V and 6 bases from J; bases unmatched to any gene: 6. The CDR3 is 13 amino acids. Germline V lookup: CDR1 SGHDT, CDR2 YYEEEE.

This chain links TRBV5-1 with TRBJ2-5; 11 bases align to TRBD2. The CDR3 is 14 residues long. The germline CDR1 and CDR2 sequences are SGHRS and YFSETQ. V shed 2 bases and J 4 bases; nucleotides not matched to a gene: 1. In DNA form, the CDR3 reads TGCGCCAGCAGCTTTAGCGGGGGGGGAGAGACCCAGTACTTC. Translation gives CASSFSGGGETQYF. The complete variable domain, with remaining parts taken from reference TRBV5-1 and TRBJ2-5, reads KAGVTQTPRYLIKTRGQQVTLSCSPISGHRSVSWYQQTPGQGLQFLFEYFSETQRNKGNFPGRFSGRQFSNSRSEMNVSTLELGDSALYLCASSFSGGGETQYFGPGTRLLVL.

This chain uses TRBV4-3 with TRBJ2-1; tentative D call: TRBD1 (7 bases). The germline gives CDR1 LGHNA, CDR2 YSLEER. With 4 bases removed from V and 5 bases from J, the gap between germline ends came to 15 bases. The CDR3 loop spans 15 amino acids. CDR3 sequence reads: CASSLQQGGNNEQFF. DNA of the CDR3: TGCGCCAGCAGCCTACAGCAGGGGGGCAACAATGAGCAGTTCTTC.

The CDR3 loop reads CASRAGQGPKAEEQYF. CDR3 nucleotide sequence: TGCGCCAGCAGGGCTGGACAGGGACCCAAGGCTGAGGAGCAGTACTTC. The V and J genes are TRBV5-1 and TRBJ2-7; 8 bases match TRBD1. The CDR3 spans 16 residues. The J segment lost 7 bases and the V segment lost 5 bases, leaving 17 bases of the junction unmatched. Germline CDR1 and CDR2: SGHRS and YFSETQ.

The chain joins TRBV4-1 to TRBJ1-1; TRBD1 is a possible D gene (6 bases). V lost 0 bases, J lost 2 bases, and 16 bases lay in between. This CDR3 has 17 amino acids. CDR1 is MGHRA and CDR2 is YSYEKL in the germline V gene. CDR3 in amino acids: CASSQDPTGPFNTEAFF. The DNA of the CDR3 is TGCGCCAGCAGCCAAGACCCGACAGGTCCCTTTAACACTGAAGCTTTCTTT.

This rearrangement joins TRBV30 to TRBJ1-2; 7 bases are a match to TRBD1. CDR1 and CDR2 (germline): GTSNPN, SVGIG (reference sequence). V shed 0 bases and J 5 bases; nucleotides not matched to a gene: 12. This CDR3 region has 16 residues. CDR3 region: CAWSVRGDREKYGYTF. CDR3 DNA: TGTGCCTGGAGTGTACGCGGGGACAGAGAAAAATATGGCTACACCTTC.

The genes are TRBV4-1 and TRBJ1-6; a weak D match, TRBD1 (5 bases). Germline-derived CDR1 and CDR2 are MGHRA and YSYEKL. CDR3 size: 17 residues. V lost 0 bases and J 9 bases, leaving 18 bases between the germline ends. The CDR3 protein is CASSQDSYRDSGSPLHF. The DNA of the CDR3 is TGCGCCAGCAGCCAAGATTCATATCGGGACTCGGGTTCACCCCTCCACTTT.

This clone appeared a single time. Written as DNA, the CDR3 is TGTGCCAGCAGCTTAGGACCAGGGGGCGCTGGGGCCAACGTCCTGACTTTC. Translation: CASSLGPGGAGANVLTF. The rearrangement uses TRBV11-2 and TRBJ2-6, with 8 positions matching TRBD1. This CDR3 comprises 17 residues. V dropped 1 base and J dropped 2; count of bases not matched to a gene: 4. In germline, CDR1 is SGHAT, CDR2 FQNNGV.

The chain's CDR3 is CASSSSGRVNEQYF. The CDR3 bases are TGTGCCAGCAGCTCTAGCGGGAGGGTGAACGAGCAGTACTTC. The chain carries TRBV7-2 and TRBJ2-7; TRBD2 agrees at 12 bases. Trimming took 4 bases from V and 5 from J; bases not matched to a gene: 3. The CDR3 spans 14 residues. The germline gives CDR1 SGHTA, CDR2 FQGNSA.

The chain has TRBV7-8 and TRBJ2-7; 10 bases fit TRBD1. In germline, CDR1 is SGHVS, CDR2 FQNEAQ. CDR3 length: 15 residues. The V and J ends lost 5 bases and 2 bases, in that order; junction bases with no gene match: 6. CDR3 in amino acids: CASSNRDRGPYEQYF. DNA for the CDR3: TGTGCCAGCAGCAATAGGGACAGGGGACCCTACGAGCAGTACTTC. Variable domain in full (rest from reference TRBV7-8 and TRBJ2-7): GAGVSQSPRYKVAKRGQDVALRCDPISGHVSLFWYQQALGQGPEFLTYFQNEAQLDKSGLPSDRFFAERPEGSVSTLKIQRTQQEDSAVYLCASSNRDRGPYEQYFGPGTRLTVT.

The chain joins TRBV7-2 to TRBJ1-5; 11 bases are shared with TRBD1. Germline V CDR1 and CDR2: SGHTA, FQGNSA. V lost 5 bases, J lost 6 bases, and 6 bases stayed unmatched. CDR3 size: 15 residues. The CDR3 DNA follows: TGTGCCAGCAGCCGGGCCGGGACAGGGGGTCAGCCCCAGCATTTT. Translating gives CASSRAGTGGQPQHF.

V gene TRBV9 combines with J gene TRBJ1-5; D may be TRBD1 (5 bases). The germline V gene has CDR1 SGDLS and CDR2 YYNGEE. The CDR3 runs 14 residues. Trimming cost V 2 bases and J 8 bases, with 14 bases left between them. The CDR3 DNA sequence: TGTGCCAGCAGCGTGAGCAGGGATGTCGAGCCCCAGCATTTT. It specifies CASSVSRDVEPQHF.

Relative to its sample, this clone is medium-sized (0.01 to 0.1%). This chain connects TRBV19 to TRBJ1-1; D is perhaps TRBD1 (5 bases). Trimming removed 3 bases at V and 5 bases at J, with 13 bases between. Germline V gene lookup returns CDR1 LNHDA and CDR2 SQIVND (reference sequence). The CDR3 is 14 amino acids. The CDR3 DNA sequence: TGTGCCAGTAGTATCGGCCAGGGATGGACTGAAGCTTTCTTT. Residues: CASSIGQGWTEAFF.

V is TRBV6-1 and J is TRBJ1-1; D is possibly TRBD1 (5 bases). Germline CDR1 and CDR2: MNHNS and SASEGT. Trimming removed 2 bases from V and 5 bases from J, with 12 bases in between. The CDR3 contains 14 residues. CDR3 bases: TGTGCCAGCAGTGAACTCCGACAGAGGACTGAAGCTTTCTTT. As protein: CASSELRQRTEAFF.

CDR3 bases: TGTGCCATCAACCCCGGGGACAGGGGAGCTAACTATGGCTACACCTTC. It translates to CAINPGDRGANYGYTF. V gene TRBV10-3 combines with J gene TRBJ1-2, with TRBD1 matching 10 bases. With 7 bases clipped from V and 0 bases from J, the junction kept 8 bases outside the gene matches. Germline V CDR1 and CDR2: ENHRY, SYGVKD. CDR3 length equals 16 residues.

The V gene is TRBV18, the J gene TRBJ1-4; 10 bases agree with TRBD1. The V gene end was trimmed by 5 bases and the J gene end by 2 bases; junction bases not matched to a gene: 2. Germline CDR1 reads KGHSH; CDR2 reads LQKENI. The CDR3 consists of 15 residues. CDR3 nucleotides: TGTGCCAGCTCAGGACAGGGGGGCACTAATGAAAAACTGTTTTTT. This gives the protein CASSGQGGTNEKLFF.

The chain recombines TRBV19 with TRBJ1-3; 7 nucleotides align to TRBD1. CDR3 length: 16 residues. J was trimmed by 2 bases and V by 1 base; bases with no gene match: 5. CDR1 is LNHDA, CDR2 SQIVND, per germline (reference sequence). The CDR3 protein is CASSIAPDRPGNTIYF. The CDR3, as DNA: TGTGCCAGTAGTATAGCGCCGGACAGGCCTGGAAACACCATATATTTT.

CDR3 nucleotide sequence: TGCGCCAGCAGTGAAGGGGACAGGGAATCGGAGACCCAGTACTTC. Its translation: CASSEGDRESETQYF. V and J are TRBV10-1 and TRBJ2-5; 9 bases agree with TRBD1. V lost 3 bases and J lost 5; bases outside the gene matches: 7. This CDR3 comprises 15 residues. Germline CDR1 WNHNN, CDR2 SYGVQD (reference sequence).

This clone was picked up a small number of times. The V call is TRBV7-9, the J call TRBJ1-2, with 10 bases identical to TRBD1. Germline lookup yields CDR1 SEHNR and CDR2 FQNEAQ (reference sequence). J gave up 4 bases and V 1 base, and 9 bases lay outside the gene matches. This CDR3 has 17 residues. The CDR3 loop reads CASSLEMTGGFRYGYTF. In nucleotides, the CDR3 is TGTGCCAGCAGCTTAGAGATGACAGGGGGCTTTCGCTATGGCTACACCTTC.

This chain joins TRBV4-1 and TRBJ2-6; perhaps TRBD2 as D (6 bases). Trimming shortened V by 3 bases and J by 0 bases, and 12 bases separated the two germline ends. Germline V gives CDR1 MGHRA, CDR2 YSYEKL. There are 17 residues in the CDR3. The DNA of the CDR3 is TGCGCCAGCAGCCAGATAGTAGCGGACTCTGGGGCCAACGTCCTGACTTTC. As protein: CASSQIVADSGANVLTF.

This clone has a single count. The chain uses TRBV7-2 and TRBJ2-1, with 11 positions matching TRBD2. Germline CDR1 is SGHTA and CDR2 is FQGNSA. The CDR3 length is 17 residues. Germline trimming cut 5 bases from V and 8 bases from J; bases unmatched to any gene: 14. CDR3 amino acids: CASSTQPPGLAAHEQFF. The CDR3 DNA sequence: TGTGCCAGCAGCACCCAACCACCGGGACTAGCGGCACATGAGCAGTTCTTC.

This chain uses TRBV7-9 with TRBJ2-2, with D maybe TRBD1 (7 bases). Between the trimmed V and J ends, which lost 7 bases and 0 bases, there was a span of 12 bases. Per germline, CDR1 SEHNR and CDR2 FQNEAQ (reference sequence). CDR3 length: 15 residues. CDR3 nucleotide sequence: TGTGCCAGCATCAGGGGGGATCCGAACACCGGGGAGCTGTTTTTT. This codes for CASIRGDPNTGELFF.